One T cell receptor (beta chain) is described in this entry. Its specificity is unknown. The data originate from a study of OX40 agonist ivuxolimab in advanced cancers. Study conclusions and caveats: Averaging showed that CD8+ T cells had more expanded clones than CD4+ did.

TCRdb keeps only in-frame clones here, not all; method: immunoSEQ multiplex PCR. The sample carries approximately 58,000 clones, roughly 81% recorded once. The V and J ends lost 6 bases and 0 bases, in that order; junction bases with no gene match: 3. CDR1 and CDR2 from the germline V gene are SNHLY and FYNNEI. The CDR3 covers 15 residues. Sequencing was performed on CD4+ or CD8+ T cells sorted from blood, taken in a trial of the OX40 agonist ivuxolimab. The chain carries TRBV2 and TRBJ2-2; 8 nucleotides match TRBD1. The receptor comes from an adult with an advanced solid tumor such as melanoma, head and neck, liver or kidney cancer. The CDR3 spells CASRKTGANTGELFF. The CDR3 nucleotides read TGTGCCAGCAGAAAGACAGGGGCGAACACCGGGGAGCTGTTTTTT.